Here is one T cell receptor (beta chain) with its context. Its antigen is not known. Germline V gene data show CDR1 as MNHNS and CDR2 as SASEGT. The ends were cut back, 6 bases at V and 10 bases at J, with 9 bases in the middle. There are 11 residues in the CDR3. These data originate in a study of STAT5B mutations in CD4+ large granular lymphocyte leukemia. Study conclusions and caveats: Data were not HLA-matched across samples. Main leukemic clonotypes were patient-specific, but around 25% appeared at low frequency elsewhere.

The method was immunoSEQ multiplex PCR; TCRdb's version includes in-frame clones alone and lacks a portion of them. There are fewer than 45,000 clones in the sample; approximately 84% occur only once, and 0.35% lies in the top ten. The material sequenced was CD4+ T cells from blood buffy coats. The receptor was isolated from a human donor in good health. The V gene is TRBV6-1, the J gene TRBJ1-4; no clear D. CDR3 bases: TGTGCCAGCAGGGAGGAAGGAAAACTGTTTTTT. Encoded protein: CASREEGKLFF.